The sequence of this TCR beta chain was determined in a study of CD8 T cells in ankylosing spondylitis. In the case of this clonotype: Its target is not known.

V shed 5 bases, J shed 7 bases, and the junction held 7 bases outside the gene matches. This CDR3 comprises 13 residues. CDR1 SEHNR and CDR2 FQNEAQ come from the germline V gene (reference sequence). The authors made TCR beta libraries by quantitative 5'-RACE with molecular barcodes. A single record per CDR3 protein comes from TCRdb applying MiXCR to the 5' RACE reads. The sample holds roughly 140,000 distinct CDR3 sequences; approximately 44% are singletons and the top ten take nearly 15%. The study's findings and limits: Apparently characteristic of ankylosing spondylitis blood was a TCR beta motif (about 8 highly homologous variants). Some motif variants were previously reported in reactive arthritis synovial fluid and blood. Matched ankylosing spondylitis synovial fluid reportedly showed significant enrichment of disease-linked clones.

The sample was synovial fluid, either unsorted or a sorted T cell fraction (not recorded which). This clonotype was obtained from a male donor with ankylosing spondylitis. This sequence joins TRBV7-9 and TRBJ1-1, with TRBD1 identical over 7 bases. The CDR3 here is CASSLGTAFEAFF. The CDR3 coding sequence is TGTGCCAGCAGCCTGGGGACAGCCTTTGAAGCTTTCTTT.